This T cell receptor beta chain was identified during a study of T and B cells in COVID-19 patients. In the case of this clonotype: Its antigen remains unidentified.

Whole-study results and caveats: Clonality of TRB repertoires was high in active COVID-19; recovery brought above-healthy diversity and richness. Of under 2,500 TCR clusters found only in the recovered cohort, 25 to 35 had low generation probability.

BIOMED2 TRB-A/B primer pools were used in multiplex TRB PCR. Via MiXCR, TCRdb re-called the multiplex PCR reads, giving one row per CDR3 protein. The table has over 15,000 distinct CDR3 sequences, under 30% seen once. Blood genomic DNA input for TRB amplification was 250-500 ng. The CDR3 sequence is 16 residues long. V was trimmed by 0 bases and J by 6 bases, leaving 17 bases between them. Germline V gene data show CDR1 as MNHEY and CDR2 as SMNVEV (reference sequence). The V call is TRBV27, the J call TRBJ1-2; D is possibly TRBD1 (5 bases). This TCR was recovered from a human donor who had recovered from COVID-19. The sequenced material came from blood. CDR3 bases: TGTGCCAGCAGTTTATCGGGCAGGGTTGAGCTCAATGGCTACACCTTC. This gives the protein CASSLSGRVELNGYTF.